The clone carrying this TCR beta chain showed up just a few times. Profiling relied on immunoSEQ multiplex PCR, and the TCRdb table lists in-frame clones only, not all of them. The data hold around 67,000 clones, with nearly 90% observed a single time. This sample was included in a study of OX40 agonist ivuxolimab in advanced cancers. As for the study in general: Patients in dose escalation had liver, melanoma, kidney or head and neck cancers.

The CDR3 is 16 residues long. Germline loops: CDR1 SGHVS, CDR2 FQNEAQ. Trimming left V 5 bases short and J 0 bases short, with 15 bases between. V gene TRBV7-8 combines with J gene TRBJ2-3; D perhaps matches TRBD2 (6 bases). The material was CD4+ or CD8+ T cells sorted from blood, obtained in a trial of the OX40 agonist ivuxolimab. This sequence was found in an adult with an advanced solid tumor such as melanoma, head and neck, liver or kidney cancer. Here the CDR3 DNA reads TGTGCCAGCAGCCCCAGGGCGGGATCTAGCACAGATACGCAGTATTTT. It encodes CASSPRAGSSTDTQYF. The full variable domain, completed using reference TRBV7-8 and TRBJ2-3, is GAGVSQSPRYKVAKRGQDVALRCDPISGHVSLFWYQQALGQGPEFLTYFQNEAQLDKSGLPSDRFFAERPEGSVSTLKIQRTQQEDSAVYLCASSPRAGSSTDTQYFGPGTRLTVL.